The 31 T cell receptor beta chains below all came from one sample that was sequenced in a study of T cells in localized non-small cell lung cancer. Repertoires were generated with immunoSEQ multiplex PCR, while TCRdb's copy carries only in-frame clones and drops some. The repertoire holds roughly 67,000 clones, with approximately 84% as singletons. Sequenced here: peripheral blood, sampled before any cancer treatment. The source is a female donor over 55 with stage I lung adenocarcinoma.

The CDR3 DNA reads as TGTGCCAGCAGCTCCGGACAGGGGGCGCCGGTCACAGATACGCAGTATTTT. This encodes CASSSGQGAPVTDTQYF. The chain recombines TRBV11-2 with TRBJ2-3; TRBD1 aligns across 11 bases. Germline V gives CDR1 SGHAT, CDR2 FQNNGV. Trimming took 4 bases from V and 2 from J; bases not matched to a gene: 8. This CDR3 has 17 amino acids.

The CDR3 here is CASSTLRENYGYTF. The CDR3 DNA follows: TGTGCCAGCAGCACACTTCGGGAAAACTATGGCTACACCTTC. The V gene is TRBV5-6, the J gene TRBJ1-2, with D uncertain. Germline CDR1 reads SGHDT; CDR2 reads YYEEEE. Trimming shortened V by 4 bases and J by 2 bases, and 12 bases separated the two germline ends. The CDR3 has 14 residues.

The chain combines TRBV7-9 with TRBJ1-3; no reliable D call. CDR3 length: 12 amino acids. Trimming removed 3 bases at V and 4 bases at J, with 4 bases between. Germline V gives CDR1 SEHNR, CDR2 FQNEAQ (reference sequence). CDR3 coding DNA: TGTGCCAGCAGCTTGGCGGGAAACACCATATATTTT. Its translation: CASSLAGNTIYF.

The chain employs TRBV15 and TRBJ2-7; weak D call: TRBD2 (5 bases). This CDR3 is 14 amino acids long. V was trimmed by 0 bases and J by 7 bases, leaving 13 bases between them. CDR1 is LNHNV, CDR2 YYDKDF, per germline (reference sequence). The CDR3 region has the DNA TGTGCCACCAGCAGAGATCTCGGGGTATCGGAGCAGTACTTC. Translation gives CATSRDLGVSEQYF.

This sequence joins TRBV7-2 and TRBJ1-3, with TRBD1 matching 7 bases. V dropped 4 bases and J dropped 0; count of bases not matched to a gene: 12. The CDR3 covers 18 residues. Germline-derived CDR1 and CDR2 are SGHTA and FQGNSA. CDR3 nucleotide sequence: TGTGCCAGCAGCTCGACCCACGACAGGGTTAACTCTGGAAACACCATATATTTT. As protein: CASSSTHDRVNSGNTIYF.

The V call is TRBV20-1, the J call TRBJ1-1; unclear D gene. The CDR3 covers 8 residues. Germline CDR1 and CDR2: DFQATT and SNEGSKA (reference sequence). V dropped 5 bases and J dropped 8 bases, with 3 bases sitting between them. The CDR3 spells CSALEAFF. In DNA form, the CDR3 reads TGCAGTGCTCTAGAAGCTTTCTTT.

The chain recombines TRBV7-8 with TRBJ2-7; 8 bases fit TRBD1. The CDR3 runs 14 residues. The germline CDR1 and CDR2 sequences are SGHVS and FQNEAQ. The V and J ends lost 4 bases and 3 bases, in that order; junction bases with no gene match: 5. This CDR3 reads CASSSRQGLYEQYF. The CDR3 nucleotides are TGTGCCAGCAGCTCTCGACAGGGGCTCTACGAGCAGTACTTC. The full variable domain, in which reference TRBV7-8 and TRBJ2-7 provide the parts outside the CDR3, is GAGVSQSPRYKVAKRGQDVALRCDPISGHVSLFWYQQALGQGPEFLTYFQNEAQLDKSGLPSDRFFAERPEGSVSTLKIQRTQQEDSAVYLCASSSRQGLYEQYFGPGTRLTVT.

The V gene is TRBV27, the J gene TRBJ2-5, with D possibly TRBD1 on 6 matching bases. With the DNA end fitting TRBJ2-7 better, the J assignment may be wrong. The CDR3 contains 13 residues. Germline V gives CDR1 MNHEY, CDR2 SMNVEV (reference sequence). The CDR3 spells CASSLDSSYEQYF. DNA of the CDR3: TGTGCCAGCAGCCTGGACAGCTCCTACGAGCAGTACTTC.

This chain uses TRBV4-2 with TRBJ1-2, with D uncertain. Germline CDR1 is LGHNA and CDR2 is YNFKEQ. This CDR3 contains 15 residues. V lost 3 bases, J lost 3 bases, and 14 bases lay in between. DNA for the CDR3: TGTGCCAGCAGCCAGGACTTAGGATCAGACTATGGCTACACCTTC. Translated, it gives CASSQDLGSDYGYTF.

V and J are TRBV5-4 and TRBJ2-1, with 8 bases lining up with TRBD2. Germline V gives CDR1 SGHNT, CDR2 YYREEE (reference sequence). This CDR3 contains 15 residues. The trim removed 0 bases at V and 7 bases at J, leaving 6 bases unmatched. The CDR3 loop is CASSLVSGTGNEQFF. CDR3 coding DNA: TGTGCCAGCAGCTTGGTTAGCGGGACCGGTAATGAGCAGTTCTTC.

The V call is TRBV5-1, the J call TRBJ1-5; TRBD1 matches at 7 bases. Trimming took 4 bases from V and 1 from J; bases not matched to a gene: 8. Germline lookup yields CDR1 SGHRS and CDR2 YFSETQ. The CDR3 length is 16 residues. The CDR3 loop reads CASSPTGQPSNQPQHF. CDR3 DNA: TGCGCCAGCAGCCCGACAGGGCAGCCAAGCAATCAGCCCCAGCATTTT.

The chain recombines TRBV5-4 with TRBJ2-7; D unresolved. This CDR3 spans 13 amino acids. Trimming removed 4 bases from V and 4 bases from J, with 12 bases in between. Germline V lookup: CDR1 SGHNT, CDR2 YYREEE (reference sequence). CDR3 in DNA: TGTGCCAGCAGCACAAACGTCGAATACGAGCAGTACTTC. Encoded protein: CASSTNVEYEQYF.

CDR3 DNA sequence: TGTGCCAGTAGTATTGCGGGACAGGGGAGCACTGAAGCTTTCTTT. Its protein product is CASSIAGQGSTEAFF. The chain is built from TRBV19 and TRBJ1-1; 10 bases align to TRBD1. The V segment lost 3 bases and the J segment 4 bases; nucleotides outside the gene matches: 5. The length of the CDR3 is 15 residues. Looked up from germline, CDR1 is LNHDA and CDR2 is SQIVND (reference sequence).

The chain carries TRBV4-1 and TRBJ1-2; no clear D gene. V was shortened by 0 bases and J by 1 base, with 9 bases between the two germline ends. The CDR3 runs to 15 residues. The V gene's germline CDR1 is MGHRA and CDR2 YSYEKL. In DNA, the CDR3 is TGCGCCAGCAGCCAAGATCGCGGGAATAACTATGGCTACACCTTC. Amino acid sequence: CASSQDRGNNYGYTF.

The V gene is TRBV2, the J gene TRBJ1-1, with D perhaps matching TRBD1 (5 bases). V gave up 6 bases and J gave up 1 base, with 9 bases separating them. In germline, CDR1 is SNHLY, CDR2 FYNNEI. This CDR3 has 13 amino acids. The CDR3 sequence: CASRFGGNTEAFF. CDR3 DNA sequence: TGTGCCAGCAGGTTCGGGGGGAACACTGAAGCTTTCTTT.

The chain uses TRBV4-2 and TRBJ2-3; TRBD2 matches 8 bases. The CDR3 is 17 amino acids. V shed 2 bases, J shed 2 bases, and the junction held 9 bases outside the gene matches. Per the germline V gene, CDR1 is LGHNA and CDR2 is YNFKEQ. The DNA of the CDR3 is TGTGCCAGCAGCCAACAACCGGGACTAGATACCACAGATACGCAGTATTTT. Amino acid sequence: CASSQQPGLDTTDTQYF.

The V gene is TRBV5-1, the J gene TRBJ1-1, with D possibly TRBD1 on 5 matching bases. Germline CDR1 and CDR2: SGHRS and YFSETQ. Trimming pared 0 bases from V and 4 bases from J, leaving 16 bases between. CDR3 size: 16 residues. CDR3 sequence (DNA): TGCGCCAGCAGCTTGGATTCGGGGGTTATTGCCACTGAAGCTTTCTTT. Residues: CASSLDSGVIATEAFF. Filled out from reference TRBV5-1 and TRBJ1-1, the complete variable domain reads KAGVTQTPRYLIKTRGQQVTLSCSPISGHRSVSWYQQTPGQGLQFLFEYFSETQRNKGNFPGRFSGRQFSNSRSEMNVSTLELGDSALYLCASSLDSGVIATEAFFGQGTRLTVV.

CDR3 in DNA: TGTGCCAGCAGTCTAGGGACAGGGGGAAGAGAGACCCAGTACTTC. It is translated as CASSLGTGGRETQYF. The genes are TRBV27 and TRBJ2-5; TRBD1 aligns across 11 bases. There are 15 residues in the CDR3. Germline V gene sequence: CDR1 MNHEY, CDR2 SMNVEV (reference sequence). Trimming removed 5 bases from V and 4 bases from J; junction bases left unmatched: 6.

This chain joins TRBV5-1 and TRBJ2-3; perhaps TRBD2 as D (5 bases). Trimming cost V 4 bases and J 0 bases, with 12 bases left between them. The CDR3 has 15 residues. The V gene's germline CDR1 is SGHRS and CDR2 YFSETQ. CDR3 sequence (DNA): TGCGCCAGCAGCGTGGAGGTATCTAGCACAGATACGCAGTATTTT. It is translated as CASSVEVSSTDTQYF. Variable domain in full (rest from reference TRBV5-1 and TRBJ2-3): KAGVTQTPRYLIKTRGQQVTLSCSPISGHRSVSWYQQTPGQGLQFLFEYFSETQRNKGNFPGRFSGRQFSNSRSEMNVSTLELGDSALYLCASSVEVSSTDTQYFGPGTRLTVL.

This clone was detected once. The CDR3 sequence is CASTGRGTSYNSPLHF. DNA of the CDR3: TGTGCCAGCACCGGGAGGGGGACGTCCTATAATTCACCCCTCCACTTT. V usage is TRBV5-6 and J usage is TRBJ1-6; possibly TRBD1 for D (6 bases). Germline V gene sequence: CDR1 SGHDT, CDR2 YYEEEE. The CDR3 totals 16 residues. V was cut by 6 bases and J by 1 base, with 14 bases left in between.

The gene calls are TRBV14 and TRBJ2-4; TRBD1 matches at 8 bases. This CDR3 is built from 20 residues. The germline V gene has CDR1 SGHDN and CDR2 FVKESK. The V gene end was trimmed by 3 bases and the J gene end by 1 base; junction bases not matched to a gene: 17. In DNA form, the CDR3 reads TGTGCCAGCAGCCAGACGGTGTGGGAACGACAGGGGTGGGCCAAAAACATTCAGTACTTC. Protein: CASSQTVWERQGWAKNIQYF.

The genes are TRBV6-1 and TRBJ1-4, with 7 bases fitting TRBD1. CDR1 and CDR2 from the germline V gene are MNHNS and SASEGT. CDR3 length: 15 residues. V lost 2 bases to trimming and J lost 2 bases; unmatched junction nucleotides: 2. Here the CDR3 DNA reads TGTGCCAGCAGTGAAAAACAGGGGACTAATGAAAAACTGTTTTTT. It encodes CASSEKQGTNEKLFF.

This clone was detected once. The V call is TRBV5-6, the J call TRBJ1-2, with D possibly matching TRBD1 (6 bases). CDR1 SGHDT and CDR2 YYEEEE come from the germline V gene. The CDR3 consists of 13 residues. The V end lost 0 bases, the J end lost 9 bases, and 12 bases lay between the germline ends. CDR3 sequence: CASSLGGRDSYTF. DNA of the CDR3: TGTGCCAGCAGCTTGGGCGGGCGGGACAGCTACACCTTC.

The chain links TRBV2 to TRBJ2-1; TRBD2 aligns across 8 bases. Germline CDR1 SNHLY, CDR2 FYNNEI. The CDR3 has 15 amino acids. J was trimmed by 4 bases and V by 3 bases; bases with no gene match: 5. CDR3 coding DNA: TGTGCCAGCAGTGATAATGGACTAGCTTACAATGAGCAGTTCTTC. Amino acids: CASSDNGLAYNEQFF.

This clone was detected a few times. This chain links TRBV9 with TRBJ2-5; a possible D gene is TRBD2 (5 bases). This CDR3 has 15 amino acids. Trimming removed 2 bases at V and 2 bases at J, with 13 bases between. Per germline, CDR1 SGDLS and CDR2 YYNGEE. CDR3 amino acids: CASSVTGLPQETQYF. The CDR3 nucleotides are TGTGCCAGCAGCGTTACGGGGTTACCACAAGAGACCCAGTACTTC.

The V gene is TRBV6-5, the J gene TRBJ2-3; 8 bases fit TRBD2. With 5 bases clipped from V and 6 bases from J, the junction kept 10 bases outside the gene matches. Germline CDR1 and CDR2: MNHEY and SVGAGI. The CDR3 runs to 15 residues. CDR3 DNA: TGTGCCAGCAGTCCAACTAGCGGAGCCTGGGATACGCAGTATTTT. Translation: CASSPTSGAWDTQYF.

This chain joins TRBV29-1 and TRBJ2-5; 7 bases are shared with TRBD1. Germline CDR1 is SQVTM and CDR2 is ANQGSEA. The CDR3 runs to 13 residues. With V trimmed by 6 bases and J by 2 bases, 6 bases remained unmatched. CDR3 DNA sequence: TGCAGCGTGGCCGGGACAGCACAAGAGACCCAGTACTTC. Protein product: CSVAGTAQETQYF.

This CDR3 is CASSPRQGWNTEAFF. Written as DNA, the CDR3 is TGTGCCAGCTCACCACGACAGGGGTGGAACACTGAAGCTTTCTTT. The V call is TRBV18, the J call TRBJ1-1, with 8 bases aligning to TRBD1. There are 15 residues in the CDR3. CDR1 and CDR2 (germline): KGHSH, LQKENI. The trim removed 1 base at V and 1 base at J, leaving 2 bases unmatched.

This clone was seen a few times. V gene TRBV4-2 combines with J gene TRBJ1-4; D remains unclear. Per the germline V gene, CDR1 is LGHNA and CDR2 is YNFKEQ. The V end was cut by 0 bases, the J end by 8 bases, with 4 bases between. CDR3 length: 12 amino acids. The CDR3 bases are TGTGCCAGCAGCCAAGATGGGGAAAAACTGTTTTTT. Translating it yields CASSQDGEKLFF.

The gene calls are TRBV27 and TRBJ1-5, with D maybe TRBD1 (5 bases). The CDR3 is made up of 14 amino acids. Germline values: CDR1 MNHEY, CDR2 SMNVEV (reference sequence). V dropped 3 bases and J dropped 5 bases, with 11 bases sitting between them. The CDR3 region has the DNA TGTGCCAGCAGTTTTCGCAGGGCGGATCAGCCCCAGCATTTT. Protein: CASSFRRADQPQHF.

This chain joins TRBV23-1 and TRBJ1-2; TRBD1 might be the D (6 bases). TRBV23-1 is an ORF, and what it does is uncertain. Deletions cut 6 bases from V and 6 bases from J, with 14 bases between. The CDR3 loop spans 13 amino acids. The CDR3 reads CASRKRGADGYTF. DNA of the CDR3: TGCGCCAGCAGAAAGCGGGGGGCGGATGGCTACACCTTC.